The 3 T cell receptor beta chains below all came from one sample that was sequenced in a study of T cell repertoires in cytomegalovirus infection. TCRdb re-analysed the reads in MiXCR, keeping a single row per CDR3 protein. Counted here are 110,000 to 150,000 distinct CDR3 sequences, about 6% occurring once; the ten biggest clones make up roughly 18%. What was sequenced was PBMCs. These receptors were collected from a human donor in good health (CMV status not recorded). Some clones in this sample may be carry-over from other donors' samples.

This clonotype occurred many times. CDR3 coding DNA: TGTGCCAGCAGCTTACGGTTGGGAGTCGAAAAACTGTTTTTT. It specifies CASSLRLGVEKLFF. The chain joins TRBV7-2 to TRBJ1-4; D gene uncertain. V shed 2 bases and J shed 8 bases, with 12 bases lying between them. The CDR3 is made up of 14 amino acids. Germline lookup yields CDR1 SGHTA and CDR2 FQGNSA.

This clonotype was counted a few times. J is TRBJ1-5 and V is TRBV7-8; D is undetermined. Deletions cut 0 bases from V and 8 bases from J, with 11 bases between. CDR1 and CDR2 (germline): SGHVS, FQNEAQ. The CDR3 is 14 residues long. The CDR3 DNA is TGTGCCAGCAGCTTAGCGCTCTTATCGGAGCCCCAGCATTTT. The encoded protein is CASSLALLSEPQHF.

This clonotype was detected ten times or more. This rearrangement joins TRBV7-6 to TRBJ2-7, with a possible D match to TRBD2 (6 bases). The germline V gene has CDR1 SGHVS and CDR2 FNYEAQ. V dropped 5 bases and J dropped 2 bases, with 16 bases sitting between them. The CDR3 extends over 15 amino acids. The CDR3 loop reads CASSPRQGGTYEQYF. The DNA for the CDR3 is TGTGCCAGCAGCCCTCGGCAGGGAGGCACCTACGAGCAGTACTTC. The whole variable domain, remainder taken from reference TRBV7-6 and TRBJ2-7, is GAGVSQSPRYKVTKRGQDVALRCDPISGHVSLYWYRQALGQGPEFLTYFNYEAQQDKSGLPNDRFSAERPEGSISTLTIQRTEQRDSAMYRCASSPRQGGTYEQYFGPGTRLTVT.